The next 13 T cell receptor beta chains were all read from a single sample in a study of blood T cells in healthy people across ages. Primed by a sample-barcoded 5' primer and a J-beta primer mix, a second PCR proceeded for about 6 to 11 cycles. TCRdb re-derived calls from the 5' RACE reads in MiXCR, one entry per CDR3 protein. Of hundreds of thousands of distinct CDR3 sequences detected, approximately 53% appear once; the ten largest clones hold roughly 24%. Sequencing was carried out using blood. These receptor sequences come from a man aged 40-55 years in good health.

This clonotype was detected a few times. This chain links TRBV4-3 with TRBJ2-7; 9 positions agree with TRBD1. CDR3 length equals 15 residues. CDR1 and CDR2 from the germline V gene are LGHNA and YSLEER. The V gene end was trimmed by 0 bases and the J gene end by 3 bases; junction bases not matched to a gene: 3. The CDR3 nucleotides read TGCGCCAGCAGCCAAGATCAGGGACAGGGCTACGAGCAGTACTTC. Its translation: CASSQDQGQGYEQYF.

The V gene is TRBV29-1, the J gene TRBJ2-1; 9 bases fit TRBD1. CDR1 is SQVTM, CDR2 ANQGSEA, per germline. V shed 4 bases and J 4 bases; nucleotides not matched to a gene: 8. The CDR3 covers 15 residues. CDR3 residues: CSVGNRDRAYNEQFF. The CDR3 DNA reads TGCAGCGTTGGAAACCGGGACAGGGCTTACAATGAGCAGTTCTTC.

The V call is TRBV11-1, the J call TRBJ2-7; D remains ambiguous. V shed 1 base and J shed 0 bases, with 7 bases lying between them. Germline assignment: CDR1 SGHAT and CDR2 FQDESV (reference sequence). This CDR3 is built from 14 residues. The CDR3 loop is CASSLGSSSYEQYF. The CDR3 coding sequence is TGTGCCAGCAGCTTAGGGTCCAGCTCCTACGAGCAGTACTTC.

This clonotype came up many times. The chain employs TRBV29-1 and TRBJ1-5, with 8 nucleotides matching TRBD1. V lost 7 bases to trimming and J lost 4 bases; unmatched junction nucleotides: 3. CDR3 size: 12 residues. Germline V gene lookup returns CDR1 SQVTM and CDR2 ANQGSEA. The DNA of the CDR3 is TGCAGCGCAGGGGGCGGAAATCAGCCCCAGCATTTT. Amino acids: CSAGGGNQPQHF.

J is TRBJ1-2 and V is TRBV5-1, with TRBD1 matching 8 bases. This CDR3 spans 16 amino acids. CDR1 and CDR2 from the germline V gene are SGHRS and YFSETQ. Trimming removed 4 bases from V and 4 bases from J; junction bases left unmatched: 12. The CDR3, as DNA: TGCGCCAGCAGCAAACCAGGACAGGGTTTACCCTATGGCTACACCTTC. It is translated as CASSKPGQGLPYGYTF.

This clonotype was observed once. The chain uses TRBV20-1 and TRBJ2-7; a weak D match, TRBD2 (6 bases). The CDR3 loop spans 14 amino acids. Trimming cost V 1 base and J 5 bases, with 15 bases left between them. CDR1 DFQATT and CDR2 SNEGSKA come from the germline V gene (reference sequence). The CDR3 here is CSARGGGTGNEQYF. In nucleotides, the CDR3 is TGCAGTGCTAGAGGTGGGGGGACGGGCAACGAGCAGTACTTC.

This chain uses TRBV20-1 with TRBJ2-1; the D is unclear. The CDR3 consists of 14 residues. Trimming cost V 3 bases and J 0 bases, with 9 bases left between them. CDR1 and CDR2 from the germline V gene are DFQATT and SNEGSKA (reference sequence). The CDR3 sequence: CSASGSASYNEQFF. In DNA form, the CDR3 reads TGCAGTGCTAGTGGGTCGGCCTCCTACAATGAGCAGTTCTTC.

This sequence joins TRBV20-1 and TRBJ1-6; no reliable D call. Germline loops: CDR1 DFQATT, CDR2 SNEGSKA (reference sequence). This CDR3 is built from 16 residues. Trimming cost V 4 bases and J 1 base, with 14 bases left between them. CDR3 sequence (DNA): TGCAGTGCTATCACGCCGGCGGTGTCCTATAATTCACCCCTCCACTTT. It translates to CSAITPAVSYNSPLHF.

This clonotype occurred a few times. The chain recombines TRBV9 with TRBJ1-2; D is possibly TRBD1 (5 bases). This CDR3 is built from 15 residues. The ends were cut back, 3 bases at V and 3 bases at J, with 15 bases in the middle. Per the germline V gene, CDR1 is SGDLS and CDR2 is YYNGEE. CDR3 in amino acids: CASSATDSPYYGYTF. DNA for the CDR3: TGTGCCAGCAGCGCCACAGACAGTCCCTACTATGGCTACACCTTC.

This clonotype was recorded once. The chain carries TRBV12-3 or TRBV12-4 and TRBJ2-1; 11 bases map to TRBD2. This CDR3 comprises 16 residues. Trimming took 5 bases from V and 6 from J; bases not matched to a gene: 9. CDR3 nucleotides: TGTGCCAGCAGTAATAGCGGGGGGGCCTCGTTCAATGAGCAGTTCTTC. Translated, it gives CASSNSGGASFNEQFF.

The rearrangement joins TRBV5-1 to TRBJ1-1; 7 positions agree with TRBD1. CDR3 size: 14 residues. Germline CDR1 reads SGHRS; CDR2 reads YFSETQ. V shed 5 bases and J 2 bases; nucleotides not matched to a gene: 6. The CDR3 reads CASRVGTANTEAFF. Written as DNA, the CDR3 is TGCGCCAGCAGGGTCGGGACAGCTAACACTGAAGCTTTCTTT. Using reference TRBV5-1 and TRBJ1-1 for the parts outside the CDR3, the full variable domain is KAGVTQTPRYLIKTRGQQVTLSCSPISGHRSVSWYQQTPGQGLQFLFEYFSETQRNKGNFPGRFSGRQFSNSRSEMNVSTLELGDSALYLCASRVGTANTEAFFGQGTRLTVV.

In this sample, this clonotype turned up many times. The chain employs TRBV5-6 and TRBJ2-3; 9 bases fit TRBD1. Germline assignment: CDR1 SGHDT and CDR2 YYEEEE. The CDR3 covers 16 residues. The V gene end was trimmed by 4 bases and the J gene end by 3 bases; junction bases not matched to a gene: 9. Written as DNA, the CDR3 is TGTGCCAGCAGCGATGCCGGGACAGGGCGAACAGATACGCAGTATTTT. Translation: CASSDAGTGRTDTQYF.

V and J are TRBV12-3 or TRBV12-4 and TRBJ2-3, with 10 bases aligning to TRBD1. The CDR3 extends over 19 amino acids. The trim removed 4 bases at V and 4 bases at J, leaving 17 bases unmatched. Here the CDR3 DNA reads TGTGCCAGCAGTTACCCGGGACAGGGGTGGGGGGTCTCTTCAGATACGCAGTATTTT. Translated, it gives CASSYPGQGWGVSSDTQYF.